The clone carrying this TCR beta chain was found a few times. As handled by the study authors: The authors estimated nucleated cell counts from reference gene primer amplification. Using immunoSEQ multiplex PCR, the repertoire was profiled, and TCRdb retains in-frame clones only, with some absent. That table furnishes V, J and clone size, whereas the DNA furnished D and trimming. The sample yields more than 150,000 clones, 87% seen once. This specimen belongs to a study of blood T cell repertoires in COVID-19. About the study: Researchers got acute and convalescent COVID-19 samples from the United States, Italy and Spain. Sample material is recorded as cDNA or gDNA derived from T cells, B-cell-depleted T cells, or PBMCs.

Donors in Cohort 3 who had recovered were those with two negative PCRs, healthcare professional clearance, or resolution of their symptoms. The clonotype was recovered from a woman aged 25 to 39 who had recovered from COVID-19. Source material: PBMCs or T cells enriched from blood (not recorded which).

The CDR3 nucleotides read TGCGCCAGCAGCCAGGGCCCAGGGACAGGGACTCCGGGGGAGCTGTTTTTT. It is translated as CASSQGPGTGTPGELFF. The V call is TRBV4-1, the J call TRBJ2-2, with 9 bases aligning to TRBD1. Germline V CDR1 and CDR2: MGHRA, YSYEKL. The CDR3 extends over 17 amino acids. After removal of 3 bases from V and 8 bases from J, the junction contained 13 bases not matched to a gene.